This T cell receptor (beta chain) originates from a study of cytomegalovirus exposure and HLA in healthy donors. Amplification used 60 Vbeta primers and 13 Jbeta primers. Assay: immunoSEQ multiplex PCR; the TCRdb copy retains only in-frame clones and omits some. The data show approximately 190,000 clones, roughly 80% seen once. V lost 1 base and J lost 1, with 8 bases in between. This CDR3 has 14 residues. Germline V lookup: CDR1 SEHNR, CDR2 FQNEAQ (reference sequence). Sequencing used PBMCs. The sequence was collected from a man aged 50-60 years in good health and CMV-seronegative. The chain is built from TRBV7-9 and TRBJ2-7; D is uncertain. The CDR3 DNA reads as TGTGCCAGCAGCTTAGTTCGAGATTCCTACGAGCAGTACTTC. Encoded protein: CASSLVRDSYEQYF. The variable domain in full, with the rest retrieved from reference TRBV7-9 and TRBJ2-7, is DTGVSQNPRHKITKRGQNVTFRCDPISEHNRLYWYRQTLGQGPEFLTYFQNEAQLEKSRLLSDRFSAERPKGSFSTLEIQRTEQGDSAMYLCASSLVRDSYEQYFGPGTRLTVT.